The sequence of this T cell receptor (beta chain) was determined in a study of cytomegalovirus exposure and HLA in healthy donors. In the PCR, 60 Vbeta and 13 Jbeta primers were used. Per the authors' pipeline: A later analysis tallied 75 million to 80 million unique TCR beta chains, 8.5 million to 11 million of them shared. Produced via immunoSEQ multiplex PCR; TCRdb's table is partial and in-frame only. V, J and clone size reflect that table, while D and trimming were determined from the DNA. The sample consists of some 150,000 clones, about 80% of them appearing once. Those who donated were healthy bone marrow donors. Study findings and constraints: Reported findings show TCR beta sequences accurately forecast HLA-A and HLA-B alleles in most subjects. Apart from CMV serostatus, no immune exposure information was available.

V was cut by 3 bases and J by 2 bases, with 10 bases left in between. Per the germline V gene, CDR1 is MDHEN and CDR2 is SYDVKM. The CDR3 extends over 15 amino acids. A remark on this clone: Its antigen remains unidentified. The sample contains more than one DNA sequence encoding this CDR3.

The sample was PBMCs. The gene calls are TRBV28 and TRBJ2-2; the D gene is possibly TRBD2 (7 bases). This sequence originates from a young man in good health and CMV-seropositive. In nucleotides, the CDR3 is TGTGCCAGCAGTTTTGGGGGGGCTAACACCGGGGAGCTGTTTTTT. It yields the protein CASSFGGANTGELFF.